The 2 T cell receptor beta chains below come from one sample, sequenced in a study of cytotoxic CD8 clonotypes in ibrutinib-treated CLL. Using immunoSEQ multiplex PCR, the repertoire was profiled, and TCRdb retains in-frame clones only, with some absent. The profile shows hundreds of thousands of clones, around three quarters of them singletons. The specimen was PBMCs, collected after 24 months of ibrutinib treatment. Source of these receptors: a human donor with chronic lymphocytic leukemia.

In DNA, the CDR3 is TGTGCCAGCAGACCCCAGGACAGATACACTGAAGCTTTCTTT. Residues: CASRPQDRYTEAFF. The rearrangement uses TRBV11-2 and TRBJ1-1; TRBD1 is a possible D gene (6 bases). CDR3 size: 14 residues. Germline CDR1 reads SGHAT; CDR2 reads FQNNGV. V lost 6 bases and J 3 bases, leaving 14 bases between the germline ends.

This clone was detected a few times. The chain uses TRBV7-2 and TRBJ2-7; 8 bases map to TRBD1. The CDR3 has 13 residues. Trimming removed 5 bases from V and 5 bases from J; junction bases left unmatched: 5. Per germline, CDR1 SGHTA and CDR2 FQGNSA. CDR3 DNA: TGTGCCAGCAGCACGGACAGGGTCAACGAGCAGTACTTC. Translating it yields CASSTDRVNEQYF. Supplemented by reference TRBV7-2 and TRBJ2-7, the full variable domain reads GAGVSQSPSNKVTEKGKDVELRCDPISGHTALYWYRQSLGQGLEFLIYFQGNSAPDKSGLPSDRFSAERTGGSVSTLTIQRTQQEDSAVYLCASSTDRVNEQYFGPGTRLTVT.